This T cell receptor beta chain was profiled in a study of early T cells in non-severe SARS-CoV-2 infection. This clonotype has a count of ten or more. Using its own MiXCR run on the 5' RACE reads, TCRdb lists one record per CDR3 protein. This table holds 70,000 to 85,000 distinct CDR3 sequences, about 12% found once. This CDR3 is built from 17 residues. Germline CDR1 reads WSHSY; CDR2 reads SAAADI. Trimming took 0 bases from V and 5 from J, leaving 19 bases between them. This receptor was identified in an adult who was a healthcare worker with PCR-confirmed SARS-CoV-2 infection or an uninfected control (not recorded which). This chain links TRBV10-2 with TRBJ2-5, with unresolved D. The specimen sequenced was whole blood. This CDR3 reads CASSESPYKYPRETQYF. The CDR3, as DNA: TGCGCCAGCAGTGAGTCCCCCTATAAGTATCCCAGGGAGACCCAGTACTTC.